This is a list of T cell receptor beta chains from one sample in a study of technical replicates of blood from several donors. Sequencing used immunoSEQ multiplex PCR; TCRdb keeps in-frame clones, though not all of them. The sample holds around 98,000 clones; about 94% are singletons and the top ten take 0.2% to 0.25%. What was sequenced was T cells isolated from PBMCs. These receptors all come from a human donor in good health. The CDR3 runs from the conserved cysteine through the conserved F or W. Each record gives: V gene, clone size, D gene, J gene, CDR3 DNA, CDR3 protein. A D gene is named only where the DNA matches it firmly. Some rows mark clone size as missing; the rest say once, few, many or name a class of expanded clone.

>TRBV6-1|NA|TRBD2|TRBJ2-3
TGTGCCGGTAGCGGGAGGGCCGAAGATACGCAGTATTTT
CAGSGRAEDTQYF
>TRBV14|NA|TRBD1|TRBJ2-1
TGTGCCAGCAGACCCCGGGACAGGCCCTACAATGAGCAGTTCTTC
CASRPRDRPYNEQFF
>TRBV7-9|NA|NA|TRBJ2-2
TGTGCCAGCAGCCTCGAGTTAGGGGAGCTGTTTTTT
CASSLELGELFF
>TRBV5-4|NA|NA|TRBJ1-3
TGTGCCAGCTCGACAGCGGGAAACACCATATATTTT
CASSTAGNTIYF
>TRBV28|once|NA|TRBJ2-7
TGTGCCAGCAGTTTAAGGGGGTACTACGAGCAGTACTTC
CASSLRGYYEQYF
>TRBV11-2|NA|NA|TRBJ2-1
TGTGCCAGCAGCCAGGAGGGATACAATGAGCAGTTCTTC
CASSQEGYNEQFF
>TRBV5-1|NA|NA|TRBJ1-3
TGCGCCAGCAGCTTGTCTACGGGGGTTGGAAACACCATATATTTT
CASSLSTGVGNTIYF
>TRBV6-5|NA|TRBD1|TRBJ1-4
TGTGCCAGCAGTTCGCCGGGACAGGGGAATGAAAAACTGTTTTTT
CASSSPGQGNEKLFF
>TRBV9|once|TRBD1|TRBJ1-1
TGTGCCAGCAGCGCGGACAGGATGAACACTGAAGCTTTCTTT
CASSADRMNTEAFF
>TRBV11-2|NA|NA|TRBJ2-3
TGTGCCGGAGAAAAGACGGGGGGCACAGATACGCAGTATTTT
CAGEKTGGTDTQYF
>TRBV9|NA|NA|TRBJ2-3
TGTGCCAGCAGCCAGGTTGGAGGTACGCAGTATTTT
CASSQVGGTQYF
>TRBV7-9|NA|NA|TRBJ2-1
TGTGCCAGCAGCTTTGGGACACCGAATGAGCAGTTCTTC
CASSFGTPNEQFF
>TRBV19|NA|TRBD2|TRBJ2-5
TGTGCCAGTAGTATAGAGGGGACTAGATCACGGACCCAGTACTTC
CASSIEGTRSRTQYF
>TRBV28|NA|TRBD2|TRBJ2-2
TGTGCCAGCACCCAAGGTGGGACTAGCGGGTTCTCCGGGGAGCTGTTTTTT
CASTQGGTSGFSGELFF
>TRBV5-4|NA|NA|TRBJ1-2
TGTGCCAGCAGCTTGCCGGGCGGGCAGGCCTATGGCTACACCTTC
CASSLPGGQAYGYTF
>TRBV6-1|NA|TRBD1|TRBJ1-3
TGTGCCAGCAGTGAAGAAGGCAGGGGGTTAGTCGAATCACGAGGAAACACCATATATTTT
CASSEEGRGLVESRGNTIYF
>TRBV5-4|NA|NA|TRBJ1-1
TGTGCCAGCAGCCAAGAGAGAAGTAGCACTGAAGCTTTCTTT
CASSQERSSTEAFF
>TRBV5-4|NA|NA|TRBJ2-5
TGTGCCAGCAGTCGGGACTTCCAAGAGACCCAGTACTTC
CASSRDFQETQYF
>TRBV9|NA|TRBD2|TRBJ2-1
TGTGCCAGCAGCGTAGAGGGACTAGCGGGTAATGAGCAGTTCTTC
CASSVEGLAGNEQFF
>TRBV25-1|NA|TRBD2|TRBJ2-2
TGTGCCAGCAGCGGGGGACTAGAGCTGACCGGGGAGCTGTTTTTT
CASSGGLELTGELFF
>TRBV27|NA|TRBD2|TRBJ2-3
TGTGCCAGCCAGGACGAGCGGGGGGCTAGCACAGATACGCAGTATTTT
CASQDERGASTDTQYF
>TRBV28|NA|TRBD1|TRBJ1-4
TGTGCCAGCAGTCCTCATGGACAGGTTAATGAAAAACTGTTTTTT
CASSPHGQVNEKLFF
>TRBV6-1|NA|TRBD2|TRBJ2-1
TGTGCCAGCAGTGCTACTAGCGGGAGTACGGATGAGCAGTTCTTC
CASSATSGSTDEQFF
>TRBV4-2|NA|TRBD1|TRBJ1-4
TGTGCCAGCAGCCAAGGGGTCATTGGGACAGGATATTCAACTAATGAAAAACTGTTTTTT
CASSQGVIGTGYSTNEKLFF
>TRBV28|few|NA|TRBJ1-5
TGTGCCAGCAGCGTGACACTCTCCAATCAGCCCCAGCATTTT
CASSVTLSNQPQHF
>TRBV4-1|NA|NA|TRBJ1-4
TGCGCCAGCGCCACCGGAGCGGGGGCCAATGAAAAACTGTTTTTT
CASATGAGANEKLFF
>TRBV6-5|NA|NA|TRBJ1-1
TGTGCCAGCAGGGGGGCACAAATGAACACTGAAGCTTTCTTT
CASRGAQMNTEAFF
>TRBV30|NA|TRBD2|TRBJ2-7
TGTGCCTGGAGTGTAGCCCCTAGCGGGGGGGGCTACGAGCAGTACTTC
CAWSVAPSGGGYEQYF
>TRBV29-1|NA|NA|TRBJ1-1
TGCAGTTTTAACCAGGGTCGTACTGAAGCTTTCTTT
CSFNQGRTEAFF
>TRBV5-1|NA|NA|TRBJ2-1
TGCGCCAGCAGCTTGGTGACAGAATATTACAATGAGCAGTTCTTC
CASSLVTEYYNEQFF
>TRBV10-3|NA|NA|TRBJ2-1
TGTGCCATCAGTAAGGGACTGCCCAGTCTAATTGAGCAGTTCTTC
CAISKGLPSLIEQFF
>TRBV27|once|TRBD1|TRBJ2-1
TGTGCCAGCAGTCCTTACCTAGGGCAGGGGGCCCATGAGCAGTTCTTC
CASSPYLGQGAHEQFF
>TRBV27|NA|NA|TRBJ2-1
TGTGCCAGTTCCCCCCTCCAGGCCGACCCTTTAGATGAGCAGTTCTTC
CASSPLQADPLDEQFF
>TRBV6-4|NA|NA|TRBJ2-7
TGTGCCAGCATCTTACGGGTCTTCTCCTACGAGCAGTACTTC
CASILRVFSYEQYF
>TRBV7-9|NA|TRBD1|TRBJ2-1
TGTGCCAGCAGCCCCCAGACAGGGGGCGGCAACAATGAGCAGTTCTTC
CASSPQTGGGNNEQFF
>TRBV19|NA|TRBD1|TRBJ1-5
TGTGCCAGTAGTAAACCCAGGGGGAGCAATCAGCCCCAGCATTTT
CASSKPRGSNQPQHF
>TRBV5-6|NA|NA|TRBJ2-7
TGTGCCAGCAGCTTGGTTGGTAGCTCCTACGAGCAGTACTTC
CASSLVGSSYEQYF
>TRBV19|NA|TRBD2|TRBJ2-5
TGTGCCAGTAGTATCCTCCTATATAATAGCGGGAGGGGAGAGACCCAGTACTTC
CASSILLYNSGRGETQYF
>TRBV10-1|NA|NA|TRBJ2-7
TGCGCCAGCAGTGCAGGGGTCATCGGCGAGCAGTACTTC
CASSAGVIGEQYF
>TRBV9|once|TRBD2|TRBJ2-3
TGTGCCAGCAGCCCTGGGACTAGCGGAACTAGCACAGATACGCAGTATTTT
CASSPGTSGTSTDTQYF
>TRBV10-1|NA|NA|TRBJ2-1
TGCGCCAGCAGTGAGTCCTACGCCAATGAGCAGTTCTTC
CASSESYANEQFF
>TRBV10-3|NA|NA|TRBJ1-2
TGTGCCATCAGTGAAGGACTGAACTATGGCTACACCTTC
CAISEGLNYGYTF
>TRBV5-1|NA|TRBD1|TRBJ2-7
TGCGCCAGCAGCTTTTCATTAGGACAGGACTCCTACGAGCAGTACTTC
CASSFSLGQDSYEQYF
>TRBV6-1|NA|TRBD1|TRBJ2-7
TGTGCCAGCAGTGAAAGGGGGGACAGGGCCTACGAGCAGTACTTC
CASSERGDRAYEQYF
>TRBV5-5|NA|NA|TRBJ1-1
TGTGCCAGCAGCTTCATTTCTGAAGCTTTCTTT
CASSFISEAFF